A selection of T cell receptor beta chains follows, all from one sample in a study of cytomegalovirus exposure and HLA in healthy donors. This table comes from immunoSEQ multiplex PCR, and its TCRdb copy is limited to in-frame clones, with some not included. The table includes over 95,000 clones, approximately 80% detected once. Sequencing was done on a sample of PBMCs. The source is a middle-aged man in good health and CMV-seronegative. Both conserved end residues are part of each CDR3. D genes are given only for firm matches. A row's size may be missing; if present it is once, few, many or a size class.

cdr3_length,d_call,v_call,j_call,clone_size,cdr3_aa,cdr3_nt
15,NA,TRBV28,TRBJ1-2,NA,CASSFPGPGGEGYTF,TGTGCCAGCAGTTTCCCAGGACCGGGGGGCGAGGGCTACACCTTC
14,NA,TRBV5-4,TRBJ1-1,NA,CASSLSPSRTEAFF,TGTGCCAGCAGCTTAAGTCCTTCGCGAACTGAAGCTTTCTTT
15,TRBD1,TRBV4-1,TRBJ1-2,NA,CASSQVGQGGYGYTF,TGCGCCAGCAGCCAAGTAGGACAGGGGGGGTATGGCTACACCTTC
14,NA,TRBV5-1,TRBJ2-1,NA,CASRDGGRSDEQFF,TGCGCCAGCAGGGATGGGGGGAGGAGTGATGAGCAGTTCTTC
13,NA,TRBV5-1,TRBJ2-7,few,CASSHREAYEQYF,TGCGCCAGCAGCCACAGGGAAGCCTACGAGCAGTACTTC
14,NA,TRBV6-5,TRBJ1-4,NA,CASRSRDLREKLFF,TGTGCCAGCAGATCCCGGGACTTGCGTGAAAAACTGTTTTTT
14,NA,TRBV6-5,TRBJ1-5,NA,CASRTDGGSGPQHF,TGTGCCAGCAGAACCGACGGAGGCTCCGGGCCCCAGCATTTT
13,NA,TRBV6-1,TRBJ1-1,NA,CASSVNINTEAFF,TGTGCCAGCAGCGTGAACATTAACACTGAAGCTTTCTTT
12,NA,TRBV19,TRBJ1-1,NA,CASSISQGEAFF,TGTGCCAGTAGTATTTCACAGGGTGAAGCTTTCTTT
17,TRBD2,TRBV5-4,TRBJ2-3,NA,CASSLETAGAVLDTQYF,TGTGCCAGCAGCTTGGAAACAGCGGGAGCGGTTTTAGATACGCAGTATTTT
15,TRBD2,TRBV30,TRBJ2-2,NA,CAWSVLAANTGELFF,TGTGCCTGGAGTGTACTAGCGGCGAACACCGGGGAGCTGTTTTTT
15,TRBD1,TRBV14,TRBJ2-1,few,CASSLPGQGGHEQFF,TGTGCCAGCAGCCTCCCGGGACAGGGGGGACATGAGCAGTTCTTC
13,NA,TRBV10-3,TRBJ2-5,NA,CAISEPGEETQYF,TGTGCCATCAGTGAGCCAGGGGAAGAGACCCAGTACTTC
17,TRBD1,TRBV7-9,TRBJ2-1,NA,CASSPRPGQGARNEQFF,TGTGCCAGCAGCCCGAGACCGGGACAGGGGGCCCGAAATGAGCAGTTCTTC
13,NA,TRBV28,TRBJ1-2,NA,CASTTHRESGYTF,TGTGCCAGCACCACGCACAGGGAAAGTGGCTACACCTTC
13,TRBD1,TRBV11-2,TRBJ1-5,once,CASSPDREQPQHF,TGTGCCAGCAGCCCGGACAGGGAGCAGCCCCAGCATTTT
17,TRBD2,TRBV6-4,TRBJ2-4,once,CASSDWEGLRPKNIQYF,TGTGCCAGCAGTGACTGGGAGGGCCTACGACCTAAAAACATTCAGTACTTC
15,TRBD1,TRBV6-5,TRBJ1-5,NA,CASSSGTGGSQPQHF,TGTGCCAGCAGCTCCGGGACAGGGGGTAGTCAGCCCCAGCATTTT
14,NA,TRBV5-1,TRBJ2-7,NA,CASSETAGTYEQYF,TGCGCCAGCAGTGAGACAGCAGGTACCTACGAGCAGTACTTC
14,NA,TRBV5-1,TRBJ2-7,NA,CASSLAGSRYEQYF,TGCGCCAGCAGCTTGGCCGGGAGTCGATACGAGCAGTACTTC
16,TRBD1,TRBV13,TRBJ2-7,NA,CASSPPSGQGPHEQYF,TGTGCCAGCAGCCCCCCCTCAGGACAGGGGCCCCACGAGCAGTACTTC
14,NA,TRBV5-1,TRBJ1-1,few,CASSLAEGRVGAFF,TGCGCCAGCAGCTTGGCGGAGGGACGAGTTGGGGCTTTCTTT
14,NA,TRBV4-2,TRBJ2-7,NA,CASSQRTEAYEQYF,TGTGCCAGCAGCCAGCGGACAGAGGCCTACGAGCAGTACTTC
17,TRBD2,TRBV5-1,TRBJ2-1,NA,CASSLADRGGSYNEQFF,TGCGCCAGCAGCTTGGCCGATCGGGGGGGGTCCTACAATGAGCAGTTCTTC
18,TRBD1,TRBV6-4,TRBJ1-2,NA,CASGDRDRGGVTNYGYTF,TGTGCCAGCGGGGACCGGGACAGGGGAGGGGTAACTAACTATGGCTACACCTTC
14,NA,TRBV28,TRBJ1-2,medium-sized,CASSLPGRDNGYTF,TGTGCCAGCAGTTTACCGGGGAGGGACAATGGCTACACCTTC
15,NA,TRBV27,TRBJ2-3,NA,CASSYGGQRTDTQYF,TGTGCCAGCAGTTATGGTGGACAGCGCACAGATACGCAGTATTTT
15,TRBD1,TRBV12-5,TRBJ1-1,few,CASGPGQGVNTEAFF,TGTGCTAGTGGTCCCGGACAGGGCGTGAACACTGAAGCTTTCTTT
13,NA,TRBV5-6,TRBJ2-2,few,CASSSGSWTELFF,TGTGCCAGCAGTTCAGGTAGCTGGACAGAGCTGTTTTTT
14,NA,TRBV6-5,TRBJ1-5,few,CASNPGISNQPQHF,TGTGCCAGCAATCCAGGGATTTCCAATCAGCCCCAGCATTTT
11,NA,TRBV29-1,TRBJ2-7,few,CSVRGSVEQYF,TGCAGCGTGAGAGGTTCTGTCGAGCAGTACTTC
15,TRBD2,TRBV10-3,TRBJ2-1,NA,CAISGLAETNGEQFF,TGTGCCATTTCGGGACTAGCGGAGACCAATGGCGAGCAGTTCTTC
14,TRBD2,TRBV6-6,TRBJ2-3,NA,CASSYSGVTDTQYF,TGTGCCAGCAGTTACAGCGGGGTAACAGATACGCAGTATTTT
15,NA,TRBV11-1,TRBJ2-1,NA,CASSPFGRGYNEQFF,TGTGCCAGCAGCCCCTTCGGCCGGGGGTACAATGAGCAGTTCTTC
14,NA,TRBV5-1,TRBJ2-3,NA,CASSFEPHSDTQYF,TGCGCCAGCAGCTTCGAACCGCACTCAGATACGCAGTATTTT
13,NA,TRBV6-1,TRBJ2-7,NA,CASSERAPYEQYF,TGTGCCAGCAGTGAGAGGGCCCCCTACGAGCAGTACTTC
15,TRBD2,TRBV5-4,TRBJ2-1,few,CASSFSAGAYNEQFF,TGTGCCAGCAGCTTTAGTGCGGGAGCCTACAATGAGCAGTTCTTC
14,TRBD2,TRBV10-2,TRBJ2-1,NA,CASRTSGPYNEQFF,TGCGCCAGCAGGACTAGCGGACCCTACAATGAGCAGTTCTTC
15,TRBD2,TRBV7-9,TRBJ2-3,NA,CASSHAAGGGDTQYF,TGTGCCAGCAGCCATGCCGCGGGAGGTGGAGATACGCAGTATTTT
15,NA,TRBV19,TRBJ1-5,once,CASSIGSGRNQPQHF,TGTGCCAGTAGTATAGGATCAGGTCGCAATCAGCCCCAGCATTTT
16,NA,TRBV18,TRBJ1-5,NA,CASSPLQAQANQPQHF,TGTGCCAGCTCACCTCTTCAGGCACAAGCCAATCAGCCCCAGCATTTT
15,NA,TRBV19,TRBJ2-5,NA,CASSIAGRYQETQYF,TGTGCCAGTAGTATTGCGGGAAGGTACCAAGAGACCCAGTACTTC
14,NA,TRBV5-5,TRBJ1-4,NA,CASSFSGKGEKLFF,TGTGCCAGCAGCTTCTCAGGGAAGGGTGAAAAACTGTTTTTT
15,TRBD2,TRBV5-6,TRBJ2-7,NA,CASSFSGGPFYEQYF,TGTGCCAGCAGCTTTAGCGGGGGGCCGTTCTACGAGCAGTACTTC
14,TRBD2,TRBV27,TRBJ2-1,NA,CASRPGLANNEQFF,TGTGCCAGCAGGCCCGGACTAGCGAACAATGAGCAGTTCTTC
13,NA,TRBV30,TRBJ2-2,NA,CAWSEHGTGELFF,TGTGCCTGGAGCGAGCATGGCACCGGGGAGCTGTTTTTT
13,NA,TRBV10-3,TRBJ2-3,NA,CAIGGAGTDTQYF,TGTGCCATCGGGGGGGCGGGCACAGATACGCAGTATTTT
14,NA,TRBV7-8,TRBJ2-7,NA,CASSLVQGPYEQYF,TGTGCCAGCAGCTTAGTACAGGGCCCCTACGAGCAGTACTTC
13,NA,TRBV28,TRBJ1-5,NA,CASTSITNQPQHF,TGTGCCAGCACCTCTATAACCAATCAGCCCCAGCATTTT